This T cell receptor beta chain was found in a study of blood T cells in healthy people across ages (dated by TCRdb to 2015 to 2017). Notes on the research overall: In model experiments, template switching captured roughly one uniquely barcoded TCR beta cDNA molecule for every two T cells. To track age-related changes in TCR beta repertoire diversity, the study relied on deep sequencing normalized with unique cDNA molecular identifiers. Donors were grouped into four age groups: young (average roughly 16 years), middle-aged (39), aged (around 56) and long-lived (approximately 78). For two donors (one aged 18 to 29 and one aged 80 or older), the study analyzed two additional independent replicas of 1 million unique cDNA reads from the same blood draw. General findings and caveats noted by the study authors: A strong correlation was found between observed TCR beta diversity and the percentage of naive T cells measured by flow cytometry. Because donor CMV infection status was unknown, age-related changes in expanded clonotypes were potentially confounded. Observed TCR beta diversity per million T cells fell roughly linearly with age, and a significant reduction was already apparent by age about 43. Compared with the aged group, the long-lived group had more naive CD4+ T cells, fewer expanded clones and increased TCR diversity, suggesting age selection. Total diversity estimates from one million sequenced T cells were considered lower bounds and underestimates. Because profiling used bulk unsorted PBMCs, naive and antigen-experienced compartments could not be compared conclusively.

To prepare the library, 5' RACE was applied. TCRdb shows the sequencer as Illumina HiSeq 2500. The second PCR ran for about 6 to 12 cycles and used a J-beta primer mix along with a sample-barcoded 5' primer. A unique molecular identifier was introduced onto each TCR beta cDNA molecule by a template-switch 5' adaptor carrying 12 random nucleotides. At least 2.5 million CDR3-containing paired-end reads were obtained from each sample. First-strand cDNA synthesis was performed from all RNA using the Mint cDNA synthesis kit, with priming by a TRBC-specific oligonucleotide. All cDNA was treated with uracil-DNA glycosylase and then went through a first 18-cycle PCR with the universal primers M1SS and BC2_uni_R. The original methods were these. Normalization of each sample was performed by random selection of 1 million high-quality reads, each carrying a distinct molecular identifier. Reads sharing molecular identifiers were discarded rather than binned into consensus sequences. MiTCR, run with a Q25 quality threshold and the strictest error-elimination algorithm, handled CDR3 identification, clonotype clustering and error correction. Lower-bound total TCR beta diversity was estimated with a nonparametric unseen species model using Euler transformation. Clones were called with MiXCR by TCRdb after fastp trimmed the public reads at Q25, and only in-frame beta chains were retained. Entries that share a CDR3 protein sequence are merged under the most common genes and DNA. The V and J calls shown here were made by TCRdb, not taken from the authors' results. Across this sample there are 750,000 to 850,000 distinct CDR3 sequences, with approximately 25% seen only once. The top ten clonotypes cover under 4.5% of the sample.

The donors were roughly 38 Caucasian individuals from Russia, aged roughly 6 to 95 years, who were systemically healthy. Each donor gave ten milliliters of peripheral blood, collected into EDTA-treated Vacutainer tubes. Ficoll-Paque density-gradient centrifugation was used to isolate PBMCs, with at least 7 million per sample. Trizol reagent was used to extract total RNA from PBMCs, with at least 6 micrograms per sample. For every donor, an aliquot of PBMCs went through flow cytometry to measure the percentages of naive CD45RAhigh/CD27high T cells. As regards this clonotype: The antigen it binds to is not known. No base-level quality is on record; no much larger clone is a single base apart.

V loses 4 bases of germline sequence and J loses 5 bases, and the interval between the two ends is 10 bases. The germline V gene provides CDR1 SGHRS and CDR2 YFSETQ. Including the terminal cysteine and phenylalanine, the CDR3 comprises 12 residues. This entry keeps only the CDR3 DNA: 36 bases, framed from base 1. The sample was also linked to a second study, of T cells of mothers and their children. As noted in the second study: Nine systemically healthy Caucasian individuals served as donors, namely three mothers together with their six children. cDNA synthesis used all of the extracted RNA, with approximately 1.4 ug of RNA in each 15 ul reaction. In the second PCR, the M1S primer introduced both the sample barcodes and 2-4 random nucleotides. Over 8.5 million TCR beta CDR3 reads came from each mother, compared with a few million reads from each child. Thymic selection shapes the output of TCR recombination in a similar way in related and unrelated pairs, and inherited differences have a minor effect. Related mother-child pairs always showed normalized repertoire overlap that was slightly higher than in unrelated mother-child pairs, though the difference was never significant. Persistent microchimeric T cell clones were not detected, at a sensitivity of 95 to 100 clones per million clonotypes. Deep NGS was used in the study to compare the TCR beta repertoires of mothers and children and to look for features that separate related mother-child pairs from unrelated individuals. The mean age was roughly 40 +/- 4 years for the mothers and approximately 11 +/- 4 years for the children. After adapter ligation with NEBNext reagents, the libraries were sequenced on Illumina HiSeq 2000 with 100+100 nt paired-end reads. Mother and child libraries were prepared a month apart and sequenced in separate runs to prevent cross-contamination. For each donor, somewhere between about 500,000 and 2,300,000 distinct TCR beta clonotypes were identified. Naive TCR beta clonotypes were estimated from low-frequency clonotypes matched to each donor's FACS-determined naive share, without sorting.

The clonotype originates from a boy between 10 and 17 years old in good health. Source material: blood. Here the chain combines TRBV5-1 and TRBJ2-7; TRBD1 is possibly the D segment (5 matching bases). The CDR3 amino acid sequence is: CASSQGVNEQYF. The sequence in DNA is TGCGCCAGCAGCCAGGGTGTCAACGAGCAGTACTTC.